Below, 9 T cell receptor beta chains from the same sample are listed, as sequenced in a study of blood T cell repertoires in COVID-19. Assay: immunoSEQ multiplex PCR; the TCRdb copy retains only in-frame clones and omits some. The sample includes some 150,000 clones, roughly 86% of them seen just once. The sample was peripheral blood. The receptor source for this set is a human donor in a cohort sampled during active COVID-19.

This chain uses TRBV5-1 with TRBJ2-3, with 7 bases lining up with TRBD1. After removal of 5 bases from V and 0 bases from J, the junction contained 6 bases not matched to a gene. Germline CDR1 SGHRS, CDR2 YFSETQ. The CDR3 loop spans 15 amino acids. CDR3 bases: TGCGCCAGCAGACAAACAGGGGACAGCACAGATACGCAGTATTTT. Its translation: CASRQTGDSTDTQYF.

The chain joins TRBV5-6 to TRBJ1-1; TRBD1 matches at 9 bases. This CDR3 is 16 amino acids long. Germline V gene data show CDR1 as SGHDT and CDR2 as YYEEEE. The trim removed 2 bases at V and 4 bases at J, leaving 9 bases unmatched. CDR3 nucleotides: TGTGCCAGCAGCTTCGGGACAGGGAGGGCCGGCACTGAAGCTTTCTTT. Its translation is CASSFGTGRAGTEAFF. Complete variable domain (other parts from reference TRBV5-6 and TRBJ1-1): DAGVTQSPTHLIKTRGQQVTLRCSPKSGHDTVSWYQQALGQGPQFIFQYYEEEERQRGNFPDRFSGHQFPNYSSELNVNALLLGDSALYLCASSFGTGRAGTEAFFGQGTRLTVV.

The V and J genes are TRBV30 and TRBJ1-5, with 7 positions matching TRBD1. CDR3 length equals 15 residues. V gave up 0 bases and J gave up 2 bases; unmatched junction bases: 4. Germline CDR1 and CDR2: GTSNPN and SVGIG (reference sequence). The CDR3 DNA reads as TGTGCCTGGAGTGTGAACAGGGGTGGCAATCAGCCCCAGCATTTT. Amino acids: CAWSVNRGGNQPQHF.

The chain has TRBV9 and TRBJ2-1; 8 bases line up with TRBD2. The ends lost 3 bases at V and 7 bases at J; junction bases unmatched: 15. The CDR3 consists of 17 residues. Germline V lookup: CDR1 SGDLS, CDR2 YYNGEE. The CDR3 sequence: CASSGADGRALRNEQFF. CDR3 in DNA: TGTGCCAGCAGCGGAGCCGACGGGAGGGCCCTCCGGAATGAGCAGTTCTTC.

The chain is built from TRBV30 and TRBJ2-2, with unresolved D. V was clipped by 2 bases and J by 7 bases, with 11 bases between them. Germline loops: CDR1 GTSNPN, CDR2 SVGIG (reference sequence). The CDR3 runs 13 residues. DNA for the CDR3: TGTGCCTGGAGTCCCTCTTTCGTCGGGGAGCTGTTTTTT. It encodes CAWSPSFVGELFF. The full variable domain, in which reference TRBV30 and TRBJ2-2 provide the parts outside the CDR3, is SQTIHQWPATLVQPVGSPLSLECTVEGTSNPNLYWYRQAAGRGLQLLFYSVGIGQISSEVPQNLSASRPQDRQFILSSKKLLLSDSGFYLCAWSPSFVGELFFGEGSRLTVL.

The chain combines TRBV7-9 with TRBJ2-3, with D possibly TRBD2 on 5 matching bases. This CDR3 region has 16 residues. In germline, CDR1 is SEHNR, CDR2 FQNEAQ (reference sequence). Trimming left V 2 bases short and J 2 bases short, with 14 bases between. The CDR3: CASSLKIGLATDTQYF. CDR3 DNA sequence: TGTGCCAGCAGCTTAAAAATCGGGCTAGCCACAGATACGCAGTATTTT.

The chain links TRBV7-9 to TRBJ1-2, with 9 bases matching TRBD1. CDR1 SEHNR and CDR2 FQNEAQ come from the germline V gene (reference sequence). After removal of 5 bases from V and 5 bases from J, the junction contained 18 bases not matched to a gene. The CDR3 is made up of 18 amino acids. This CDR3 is CASSRVPGQGSVAYGYTF. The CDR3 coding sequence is TGTGCCAGCAGCCGAGTCCCGGGACAGGGTTCGGTCGCTTATGGCTACACCTTC.

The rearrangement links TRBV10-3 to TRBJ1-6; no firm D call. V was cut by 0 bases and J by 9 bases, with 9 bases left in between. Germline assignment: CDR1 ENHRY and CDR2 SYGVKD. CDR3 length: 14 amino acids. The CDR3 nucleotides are TGTGCCATCAGTGAGTCAGAGGATCTTTCACCCCTCCACTTT. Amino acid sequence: CAISESEDLSPLHF.

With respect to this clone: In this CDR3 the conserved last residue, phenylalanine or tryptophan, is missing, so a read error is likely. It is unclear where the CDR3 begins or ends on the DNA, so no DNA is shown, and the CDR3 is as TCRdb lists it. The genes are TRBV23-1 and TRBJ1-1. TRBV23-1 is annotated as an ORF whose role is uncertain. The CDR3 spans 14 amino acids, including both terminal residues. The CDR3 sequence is CASSQFRYIVPQRR.